This T cell receptor (beta chain) was sequenced in a study of cytomegalovirus exposure and HLA in healthy donors. The study's findings and limits: Some TCR beta chains (more than 150 of them) were listed as cytomegalovirus-associated. Most of the CMV-associated TCR beta chains (in a later analysis) appeared to be HLA-restricted. It was taken for granted in presence/absence analyses that sequencing depth across donors was roughly uniform.

Worth noting for this clone: Its antigen is still unknown.

PCR was performed using 60 Vbeta and 13 Jbeta primers. Per the study methods: A later analysis tallied approximately 87 million unique TCR beta chains, 10 million to 12 million of them shared. The assay was immunoSEQ multiplex PCR, and TCRdb's table has in-frame clones only and misses some. The V and J calls and clone size come from that table; D and trimming were worked out from the DNA. The sample shows 95,000 to 100,000 clones, 85% to 90% of them seen only once. Trimming removed 7 bases from V and 4 bases from J, with 14 bases in between. The CDR3 is 13 residues long. CDR1 and CDR2 (germline): SQVTM, ANQGSEA.

Material: PBMCs. This receptor was obtained from a man in his thirties or forties in good health and CMV-seronegative. The chain recombines TRBV29-1 with TRBJ2-1; unclear D gene. The DNA of the CDR3 is TGCAGCGCACACATACCACTATACAATGAGCAGTTCTTC. It yields the protein CSAHIPLYNEQFF.